One sample yielded the 3 T cell receptor beta chains listed below, sequenced in a study of blood T cell repertoires in COVID-19. TCRdb's table, derived via immunoSEQ multiplex PCR, lists solely in-frame clones and lacks some. The sample lists about 390,000 clones; around nine tenths were seen once. The sequenced material came from PBMCs or T cells enriched from blood (not recorded which). All receptors come from a woman between 45 and 60 years old who had recovered from COVID-19.

This clone has only a few counts. V gene TRBV4-2 combines with J gene TRBJ2-7; possible D gene TRBD1, 6 bases. Trimming removed 10 bases from V and 5 bases from J, with 21 bases in between. The CDR3 spans 14 residues. Germline V CDR1 and CDR2: LGHNA, YNFKEQ. CDR3 coding DNA: TGTGCCACCACACAGGGCCCGGAGTTGGACGAGCAGTACTTC. Its protein product is CATTQGPELDEQYF.

This clone was seen a few times. The V call is TRBV5-1, the J call TRBJ2-1, with D perhaps TRBD2 (6 bases). This CDR3 comprises 15 residues. Germline CDR1 is SGHRS and CDR2 is YFSETQ. Trimming removed 2 bases from V and 6 bases from J, with 15 bases in between. CDR3 bases: TGCGCCAGCAGCTTTGGGACTGGAGTGGGCAATGAGCAGTTCTTC. Residues: CASSFGTGVGNEQFF.

V gene TRBV10-2 combines with J gene TRBJ2-7; possible D gene TRBD2, 6 bases. The CDR3 runs 11 residues. Trimming stripped 8 bases from V and 5 bases from J, with 10 bases between. Germline CDR1 is WSHSY and CDR2 is SAAADI. The CDR3 nucleotides read TGCGCCAGCCTGGGGGGAAACGAGCAGTACTTC. Its translation is CASLGGNEQYF.